What follows are 11 T cell receptor beta chains derived from one specimen sequenced in a study of T-cell memory formation after mild COVID-19. TCRdb re-called the 5' RACE reads through MiXCR, storing one row per CDR3 protein. The sample has roughly 410,000 distinct CDR3 sequences; 24% are singletons. Sequences were obtained from PBMCs or a T cell subset sorted from them (not recorded which). The receptor set was obtained from an adult woman who had mild COVID-19 (a few samples of this study predate the infection). Cell type and time point are not known.

This clonotype appeared a few times. V and J are TRBV4-3 and TRBJ2-3, with a weak D call TRBD1 (6 bases). From germline, CDR1 is LGHNA and CDR2 YSLEER. Trimming took off 1 base at V and 3 bases at J, with 11 bases between the two ends. The CDR3 sequence is 15 residues long. The CDR3 region has the DNA TGCGCCAGCAGCCAAGGACAGGTCAGAACAGATACGCAGTATTTT. It yields the protein CASSQGQVRTDTQYF.

In its sample, this clonotype was seen a few times. This chain connects TRBV5-5 to TRBJ2-7, with 11 bases that match TRBD1. The V gene's germline CDR1 is SGHKS and CDR2 YYEKEE (reference sequence). J lost 2 bases, V lost 6 bases, and 7 bases had no gene match. This CDR3 is 15 amino acids long. CDR3 DNA sequence: TGTGCCAGCACCGTAGGGGGACAGGGGGCCTACGAGCAGTACTTC. This translates into CASTVGGQGAYEQYF.

The table lists this clonotype with a few counts. The V call is TRBV7-2, the J call TRBJ1-2; D is unclear. Looked up from germline, CDR1 is SGHTA and CDR2 is FQGNSA. Trimming pared 4 bases from V and 4 bases from J, leaving 10 bases between. The CDR3 sequence is 13 residues long. The CDR3 is CASSSQDAYGYTF. The CDR3 DNA is TGTGCCAGCAGCTCCCAGGACGCCTATGGCTACACCTTC.

This clonotype was seen a handful of times. V usage is TRBV6-1 and J usage is TRBJ1-2; D is undetermined. CDR1 and CDR2 (germline): MNHNS, SASEGT. The CDR3 totals 15 residues. Trimming shortened V by 0 bases and J by 4 bases, and 12 bases separated the two germline ends. CDR3 protein: CASSEAFEFVYGYTF. CDR3 nucleotides: TGTGCCAGCAGTGAAGCGTTCGAGTTTGTCTATGGCTACACCTTC.

This clonotype showed up just a few times. The chain joins TRBV12-3 or TRBV12-4 to TRBJ2-7; 9 bases map to TRBD1. The CDR3 is 14 amino acids. The V gene end was trimmed by 5 bases and the J gene end by 4 bases; junction bases not matched to a gene: 6. CDR3 sequence (DNA): TGTGCCAGCAGTGTCGGGGACAGGGTGTACGAGCAGTACTTC. It is translated as CASSVGDRVYEQYF.

The chain employs TRBV3-1 and TRBJ2-7, with 7 bases matching TRBD1. The germline CDR1 and CDR2 sequences are LGHDT and YNNKEL (reference sequence). The CDR3 runs 14 residues. V gave up 2 bases and J gave up 3 bases; unmatched junction bases: 4. The CDR3 DNA is TGTGCCAGCAGCCAACTGGGACAGTACTACGAGCAGTACTTC. Its translation: CASSQLGQYYEQYF.

This clonotype was found a few times. The V and J genes are TRBV12-3 or TRBV12-4 and TRBJ2-7, with 8 bases fitting TRBD2. V dropped 5 bases and J dropped 2; count of bases not matched to a gene: 8. This CDR3 region has 15 residues. As DNA, the CDR3 is TGTGCCAGCAGTGCATCTAGCGGGCGAGCCTACGAGCAGTACTTC. As protein: CASSASSGRAYEQYF.

A few counts support this clonotype. This chain connects TRBV10-3 to TRBJ2-7, with D possibly being TRBD2 (5 bases). Trimming shortened V by 4 bases and J by 2 bases, and 15 bases separated the two germline ends. The germline CDR1 and CDR2 sequences are ENHRY and SYGVKD. CDR3 length equals 15 residues. The CDR3 protein is CAISGGPEGAYEQYF. CDR3 coding DNA: TGTGCCATCAGTGGAGGGCCCGAAGGCGCCTACGAGCAGTACTTC.

This clonotype came up a few times. This sequence joins TRBV29-1 and TRBJ1-2; maybe TRBD1 (6 bases). CDR1 and CDR2 (germline): SQVTM, ANQGSEA. Deletions cut 5 bases from V and 0 bases from J, with 13 bases between. This CDR3 region has 14 residues. Here the CDR3 reads CSVTGTPSNYGYTF. The CDR3 DNA is TGCAGCGTTACCGGGACACCATCTAACTATGGCTACACCTTC. Full variable domain (missing parts from reference TRBV29-1 and TRBJ1-2): SAVISQKPSRDICQRGTSLTIQCQVDSQVTMMFWYRQQPGQSLTLIATANQGSEATYESGFVIDKFPISRPNLTFSTLTVSNMSPEDSSIYLCSVTGTPSNYGYTFGSGTRLTVV.

The chain is built from TRBV24-1 and TRBJ1-2, with D possibly TRBD1 on 6 matching bases. Germline values: CDR1 KGHDR, CDR2 SFDVKD. V shed 6 bases and J shed 6 bases, with 19 bases lying between them. The CDR3 is made up of 15 amino acids. Written as DNA, the CDR3 is TGTGCCACCAGTCCCAGGGACACTTACCCGCATGGCTACACCTTC. Translation: CATSPRDTYPHGYTF.

V usage is TRBV2 and J usage is TRBJ1-3; a possible D gene is TRBD1 (5 bases). From germline, CDR1 is SNHLY and CDR2 FYNNEI. The V end lost 6 bases, the J end lost 0 bases, and 9 bases lay between the germline ends. The CDR3 is made up of 14 amino acids. In nucleotides, the CDR3 is TGTGCCAGCAGGGGACGATACTCTGGAAACACCATATATTTT. Amino acids: CASRGRYSGNTIYF.